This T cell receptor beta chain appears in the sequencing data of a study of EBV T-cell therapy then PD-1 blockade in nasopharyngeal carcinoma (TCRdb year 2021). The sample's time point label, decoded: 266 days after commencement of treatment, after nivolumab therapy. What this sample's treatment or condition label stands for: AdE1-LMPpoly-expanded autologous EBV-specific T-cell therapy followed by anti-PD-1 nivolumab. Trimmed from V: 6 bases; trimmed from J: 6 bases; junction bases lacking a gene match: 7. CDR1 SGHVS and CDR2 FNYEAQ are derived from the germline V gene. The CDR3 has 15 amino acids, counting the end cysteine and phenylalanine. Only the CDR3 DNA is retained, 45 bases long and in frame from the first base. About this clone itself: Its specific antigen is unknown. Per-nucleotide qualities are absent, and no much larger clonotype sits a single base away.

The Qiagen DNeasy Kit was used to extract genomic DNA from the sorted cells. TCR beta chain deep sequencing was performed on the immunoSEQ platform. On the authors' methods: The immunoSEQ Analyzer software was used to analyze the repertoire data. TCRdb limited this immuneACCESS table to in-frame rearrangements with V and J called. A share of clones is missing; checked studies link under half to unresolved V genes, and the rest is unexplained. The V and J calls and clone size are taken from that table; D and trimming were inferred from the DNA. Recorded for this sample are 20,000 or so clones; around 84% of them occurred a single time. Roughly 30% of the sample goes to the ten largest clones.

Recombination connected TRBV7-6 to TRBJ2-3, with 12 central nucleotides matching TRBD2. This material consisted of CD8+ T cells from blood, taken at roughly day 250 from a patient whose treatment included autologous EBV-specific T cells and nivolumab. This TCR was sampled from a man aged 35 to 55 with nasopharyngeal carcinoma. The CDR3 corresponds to CASRRTSGEGDTQYF. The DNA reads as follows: TGTGCCAGCAGGCGGACTAGCGGGGAGGGGGATACGCAGTATTTT.